The 20 T cell receptor beta chains in this list originate from one sample, sequenced in a study of post-analysis software for immune sequencing data. Study-wide results and caveats: When patients were compared with controls, roughly five TRBV segments were more frequent, TRBV5-6, TRBV5-1 and TRBV20-1 among them.

Unique molecular identifiers had been added to the TCR beta cDNA libraries. TCRdb reanalysed the PCR reads using MiXCR and keeps one entry per CDR3 protein. The sample records 380,000 or so distinct CDR3 sequences, around a third being singletons. These receptors are not linked to any known antigen. The sequencing sample was made of blood. The receptors originated from a girl between 5 and 17 years old with multiple sclerosis.

The chain links TRBV6-1 to TRBJ2-5; D remains unclear. CDR1 and CDR2 from the germline V gene are MNHNS and SASEGT. Deletions cut 3 bases from V and 5 bases from J, with 16 bases between. The CDR3 spans 15 residues. The CDR3 coding sequence is TGTGCCAGCAGTGACGCAGGACGGTCCGGGGAGACCCAGTACTTC. Translated: CASSDAGRSGETQYF.

The chain uses TRBV12-3 or TRBV12-4 and TRBJ1-4, with D maybe TRBD1 (5 bases). V shed 1 base and J shed 16 bases, with 19 bases lying between them. This CDR3 is built from 14 residues. The CDR3 nucleotides are TGTGCCAGCAGTTTAGATCTGGGACTGAGGGAACGGTTTTTT. It is translated as CASSLDLGLRERFF.

CDR3 coding DNA: TGTGCCAGCAGCTTAAAAGGCGGGGGGGCAATAGAGCAGTTCTTC. Amino acid sequence: CASSLKGGGAIEQFF. V and J are TRBV7-3 and TRBJ2-1; 9 bases are a match to TRBD2. Germline V gene lookup returns CDR1 SGHTA and CDR2 FQGTGA. The CDR3 is 15 amino acids. After removal of 1 base from V and 10 bases from J, the junction contained 8 bases not matched to a gene.

This sequence joins TRBV20-1 and TRBJ1-6; D possibly corresponds to TRBD1 (6 bases). The CDR3 sequence is 14 residues long. Germline CDR1 is DFQATT and CDR2 is SNEGSKA (reference sequence). Trimming left V 3 bases short and J 10 bases short, with 16 bases between. The CDR3 sequence: CSASRGMGSSPLHF. CDR3 nucleotide sequence: TGCAGTGCTAGTAGGGGGATGGGGAGCTCACCCCTCCACTTT.

This clonotype came up a few times. V gene TRBV20-1 combines with J gene TRBJ2-7, with 10 nucleotides matching TRBD2. From germline, CDR1 is DFQATT and CDR2 SNEGSKA (reference sequence). The CDR3 extends over 15 amino acids. V lost 0 bases, J lost 5 bases, and 7 bases stayed unmatched. CDR3 in DNA: TGCAGTGCTAGAGAACTAGCGGGGAACGGGAACGAGCAGTACTTC. It is translated as CSARELAGNGNEQYF.

This chain connects TRBV20-1 to TRBJ1-5; D is unclear. Trimming pared 3 bases from V and 5 bases from J, leaving 11 bases between. The CDR3 length is 13 residues. Germline loops: CDR1 DFQATT, CDR2 SNEGSKA (reference sequence). The CDR3 sequence: CSASLGNDQPQHF. The CDR3 region has the DNA TGCAGTGCTAGTCTAGGGAATGATCAGCCCCAGCATTTT.

V usage is TRBV12-3 or TRBV12-4 and J usage is TRBJ2-5, with D unresolved. Judging by the DNA end, TRBJ2-7 fits better; the J call may be wrong. This CDR3 region has 11 residues. The CDR3 region is CASSRWGEQYF. The DNA of the CDR3 is TGTGCCAGCAGTAGATGGGGCGAGCAGTACTTC.

The chain links TRBV2 to TRBJ2-3; D unresolved. Deletions cut 2 bases from V and 2 bases from J, with 11 bases between. CDR1 is SNHLY, CDR2 FYNNEI, per germline. The CDR3 extends over 15 amino acids. The DNA of the CDR3 is TGTGCCAGCAGTGAAACGGCAGGCTACACAGATACGCAGTATTTT. As protein: CASSETAGYTDTQYF. Full variable domain (rest looked up from reference TRBV2 and TRBJ2-3): EPEVTQTPSHQVTQMGQEVILRCVPISNHLYFYWYRQILGQKVEFLVSFYNNEISEKSEIFDDQFSVERPDGSNFTLKIRSTKLEDSAMYFCASSETAGYTDTQYFGPGTRLTVL.

The chain uses TRBV7-2 and TRBJ1-2; tentative D call: TRBD1 (6 bases). The CDR3 is 13 residues long. CDR1 and CDR2 (germline): SGHTA, FQGNSA. V gave up 7 bases and J gave up 6 bases, with 15 bases separating them. As DNA, the CDR3 is TGTGCCAGCACCAAGGGGGGGGCGCATGGCTACACCTTC. Encoded protein: CASTKGGAHGYTF.

The chain couples TRBV5-1 to TRBJ2-3, with 12 bases that match TRBD1. With 4 bases clipped from V and 5 bases from J, the junction kept 5 bases outside the gene matches. The CDR3 runs to 15 residues. Germline V CDR1 and CDR2: SGHRS, YFSETQ. CDR3 region: CASSQGQGAGDTQYF. CDR3 nucleotide sequence: TGCGCCAGCAGCCAGGGACAGGGGGCGGGAGATACGCAGTATTTT.

This clonotype was observed a single time. Sequence at one end of the junction differs from germline and may be a read error. V and J are TRBV11-1 and TRBJ2-3; D gene unclear. CDR3 length: 15 amino acids. Germline CDR1 SGHAT, CDR2 FQDESV (reference sequence). The CDR3 DNA is TGTGCCAGCAGCCCCTCGGTCAGGTCCACAGAAACGCAGTATTTT. This codes for CASSPSVRSTETQYF. Full variable domain (rest looked up from reference TRBV11-1 and TRBJ2-3): EAEVAQSPRYKITEKSQAVAFWCDPISGHATLYWYRQILGQGPELLVQFQDESVVDDSQLPKDRFSAERLKGVDSTLKIQPAELGDSAMYLCASSPSVRSTETQYFGPGTRLTVL.

The chain joins TRBV3-1 to TRBJ1-2, with D perhaps matching TRBD1 (5 bases). The ends were cut back, 0 bases at V and 1 base at J, with 18 bases in the middle. Germline V gene sequence: CDR1 LGHDT, CDR2 YNNKEL (reference sequence). CDR3 length: 18 amino acids. As DNA, the CDR3 is TGTGCCAGCAGCCAAGATGTTACGGTTATCGGGGGTAACTATGGCTACACCTTC. Translated, it gives CASSQDVTVIGGNYGYTF.

A few counts support this clonotype. The V gene is TRBV12-3 or TRBV12-4, the J gene TRBJ1-2, with unresolved D. This CDR3 contains 16 residues. Deletions cut 3 bases from V and 0 bases from J, with 14 bases between. CDR3 loop: CASSFRAQSPNYGYTF. In DNA form, the CDR3 reads TGTGCCAGCAGTTTTAGGGCGCAGTCTCCTAACTATGGCTACACCTTC.

The sample holds one count of this clonotype. The chain has TRBV25-1 and TRBJ2-1; a possible D gene is TRBD1 (8 bases). Germline values: CDR1 MGHDK, CDR2 SYGVNS. This CDR3 is 15 amino acids long. V was shortened by 4 bases and J by 7 bases, with 17 bases between the two germline ends. The CDR3 protein is CASSVTGGGPNEQFF. The CDR3 DNA is TGTGCCAGCAGTGTAACAGGGGGGGGCCCTAATGAGCAGTTCTTC.

This clonotype has a handful of counts. The rearrangement joins TRBV12-3 or TRBV12-4 to TRBJ2-1; the match to TRBD2 covers 12 bases. With 6 bases clipped from V and 5 bases from J, the junction kept 5 bases outside the gene matches. The CDR3 totals 15 residues. The CDR3, as DNA: TGTGCCAGCAGGCCACTAGCGGGGGGCCACAATGAGCAGTTCTTC. Protein product: CASRPLAGGHNEQFF.

This rearrangement joins TRBV7-9 to TRBJ1-4, with a tentative D call TRBD1 (5 bases). Per germline, CDR1 SEHNR and CDR2 FQNEAQ (reference sequence). The V end was cut by 3 bases, the J end by 7 bases, with 9 bases between. The CDR3 is made up of 13 amino acids. CDR3 sequence: CASSLGTFEKLFF. The CDR3 coding sequence is TGTGCCAGCAGCTTGGGGACGTTTGAAAAACTGTTTTTT.

The chain employs TRBV7-2 and TRBJ1-1, with D possibly being TRBD1 (6 bases). Germline V gene lookup returns CDR1 SGHTA and CDR2 FQGNSA. The CDR3 totals 14 residues. V dropped 3 bases and J dropped 0 bases, with 8 bases sitting between them. The CDR3 sequence: CASSFRGMNTEAFF. CDR3 coding DNA: TGTGCCAGCAGCTTCAGGGGCATGAACACTGAAGCTTTCTTT.

This chain uses TRBV6-5 with TRBJ1-2, with D hard to call. Trimming pared 5 bases from V and 0 bases from J, leaving 7 bases between. Per the germline V gene, CDR1 is MNHEY and CDR2 is SVGAGI. The CDR3 sequence is 13 residues long. CDR3 sequence: CASSETSNYGYTF. CDR3 DNA: TGTGCCAGCAGTGAGACGTCTAACTATGGCTACACCTTC.

V usage is TRBV12-3 or TRBV12-4 and J usage is TRBJ1-1; 7 nucleotides align to TRBD1. The CDR3 sequence is 14 residues long. V lost 2 bases to trimming and J lost 5 bases; unmatched junction nucleotides: 5. The CDR3 sequence: CASSLYRGETEAFF. CDR3 coding DNA: TGTGCCAGCAGTTTATACAGGGGTGAAACTGAAGCTTTCTTT.

This chain joins TRBV12-3 or TRBV12-4 and TRBJ2-3; TRBD1 matches 8 bases. The J segment lost 1 base and the V segment lost 7 bases, leaving 10 bases of the junction unmatched. The CDR3 runs 16 residues. CDR3: CASTPLTGVRTDTQYF. CDR3 sequence (DNA): TGTGCCAGCACCCCATTGACAGGGGTCCGCACAGATACGCAGTATTTT.